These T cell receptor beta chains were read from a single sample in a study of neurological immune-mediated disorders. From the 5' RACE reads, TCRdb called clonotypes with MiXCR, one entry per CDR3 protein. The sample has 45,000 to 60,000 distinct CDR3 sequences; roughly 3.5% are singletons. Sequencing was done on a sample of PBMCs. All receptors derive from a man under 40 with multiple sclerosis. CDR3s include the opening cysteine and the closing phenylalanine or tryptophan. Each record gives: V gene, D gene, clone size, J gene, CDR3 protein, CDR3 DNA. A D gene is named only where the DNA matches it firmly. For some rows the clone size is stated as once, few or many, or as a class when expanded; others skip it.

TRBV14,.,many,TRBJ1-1,CASSQMTNTEAFF,TGTGCCAGCAGCCAAATGACGAACACTGAAGCTTTCTTT
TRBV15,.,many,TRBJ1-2,CATSRETWGGYTF,TGTGCCACCAGCAGAGAAACGTGGGGTGGCTACACCTTC
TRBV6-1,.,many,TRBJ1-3,CASSEPTRLSGNTIYF,TGTGCCAGCAGTGAACCCACGAGGCTCTCTGGAAACACCATATATTTT
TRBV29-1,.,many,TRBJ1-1,CSAEYRVDTEAFF,TGCAGCGCCGAATACAGGGTGGATACTGAAGCTTTCTTT
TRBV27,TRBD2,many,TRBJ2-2,CASTTSRHTGELFF,TGTGCCAGCACGACTAGCCGACACACCGGGGAGCTGTTTTTT
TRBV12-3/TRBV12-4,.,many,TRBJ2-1,CASSLPGPYNEQFF,TGTGCCAGCAGTTTGCCAGGGCCCTACAATGAGCAGTTCTTC
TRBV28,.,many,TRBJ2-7,CASSLTGSSYEQYF,TGTGCCAGCAGTTTAACCGGAAGCTCCTACGAGCAGTACTTC
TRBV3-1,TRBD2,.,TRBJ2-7,CASSQASGTYEQYF,TGTGCCAGCAGCCAGGCTAGCGGGACTTACGAGCAGTACTTC
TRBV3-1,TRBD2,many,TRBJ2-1,CASSPYSGGPGEQFF,TGTGCCAGCAGCCCCTATAGCGGGGGGCCCGGGGAGCAGTTCTTC
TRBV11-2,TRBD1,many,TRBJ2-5,CASSLRTWGQQETQYF,TGTGCCAGCAGCTTACGGACTTGGGGACAGCAAGAGACCCAGTACTTC
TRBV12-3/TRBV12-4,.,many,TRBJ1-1,CASNEKGQRTEAFF,TGTGCCAGCAATGAGAAGGGGCAGAGAACTGAAGCTTTCTTT
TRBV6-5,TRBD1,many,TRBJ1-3,CASSGQGRNTIYF,TGTGCCAGCAGTGGACAGGGGAGAAACACCATATATTTT
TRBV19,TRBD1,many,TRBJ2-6,CASRAGGSRSGANVLTF,TGTGCCAGTAGGGCAGGGGGCTCCCGTTCTGGGGCCAACGTCCTGACTTTC
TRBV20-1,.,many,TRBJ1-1,CSASEGGNAFF,TGCAGTGCTTCCGAGGGGGGGAACGCTTTCTTT
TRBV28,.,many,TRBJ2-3,CASSFLRDFPADTQYF,TGTGCCAGCAGTTTCCTTAGGGACTTCCCGGCAGATACGCAGTATTTT
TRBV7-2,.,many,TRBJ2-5,CASRLSETQYF,TGTGCCAGCAGATTATCTGAGACCCAGTACTTC
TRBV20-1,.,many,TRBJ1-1,CSARAAGGPNTEAFF,TGCAGTGCTAGAGCGGCCGGGGGTCCGAACACTGAAGCTTTCTTT
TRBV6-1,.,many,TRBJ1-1,CATTIKGTEAFF,TGTGCCACCACTATCAAGGGGACTGAAGCTTTCTTT
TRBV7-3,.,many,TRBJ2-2,CASSSDNRVTGELFF,TGTGCCAGCAGCTCGGACAACAGGGTAACCGGGGAGCTGTTTTTT
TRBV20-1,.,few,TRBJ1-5,CSARDPAGNQPQHF,TGCAGTGCTAGAGATCCGGCGGGAAATCAGCCCCAGCATTTT
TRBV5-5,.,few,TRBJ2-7,CASNPLGHSYEQYF,TGTGCCAGCAATCCTTTGGGCCATTCCTACGAGCAGTACTTC
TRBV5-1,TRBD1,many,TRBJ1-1,CASSIQGADTEAFF,TGCGCCAGCAGCATACAGGGGGCGGACACTGAAGCTTTCTTT
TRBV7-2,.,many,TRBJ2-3,CASSRTTDTQYF,TGTGCCAGCAGCCGCACCACAGATACGCAGTATTTT
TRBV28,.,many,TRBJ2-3,CAIRTTDTQYF,TGTGCCATCCGAACCACAGATACGCAGTATTTT
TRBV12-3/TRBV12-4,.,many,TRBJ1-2,CASRRTVLWSYTF,TGTGCCAGCAGACGGACGGTTCTATGGAGTTACACCTTC
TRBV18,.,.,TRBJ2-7,CASSTGTTEEQYF,TGTGCCAGCTCAACAGGGACGACGGAAGAGCAGTACTTC
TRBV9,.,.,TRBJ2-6,CASSVVRSGAKVLTF,TGTGCCAGCAGCGTAGTTAGGTCAGGGGCCAAAGTCCTGACTTTC
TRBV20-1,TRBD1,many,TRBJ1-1,CSADPTGGLGTEAFF,TGCAGTGCGGATCCGACAGGGGGGCTGGGTACTGAAGCTTTCTTT
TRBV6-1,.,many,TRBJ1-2,CASRERSYGYTF,TGTGCCAGCAGAGAGAGGAGTTATGGCTACACCTTC
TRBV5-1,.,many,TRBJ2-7,CASSLGDTRYEQYF,TGCGCCAGCAGCTTGGGGGACACGAGGTACGAGCAGTACTTC
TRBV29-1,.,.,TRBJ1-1,CSVRTGNTEAFF,TGCAGCGTTAGAACGGGAAACACTGAAGCTTTCTTT
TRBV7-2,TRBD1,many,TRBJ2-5,CASSPTGETQYF,TGTGCCAGCAGCCCGACAGGGGAGACCCAGTACTTC
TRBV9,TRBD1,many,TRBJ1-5,CASSATTGGNQPQHF,TGTGCCAGCAGCGCGACCACAGGGGGCAATCAGCCCCAGCATTTT
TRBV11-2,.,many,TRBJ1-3,CASSRRSGNTIYF,TGTGCCAGCAGCCGGAGGTCCGGAAACACCATATATTTT
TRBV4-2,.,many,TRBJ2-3,CASSQVGADTQYF,TGTGCCAGCAGCCAAGTAGGAGCAGATACGCAGTATTTT
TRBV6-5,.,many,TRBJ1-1,CASIATGNTEAFF,TGTGCCAGCATAGCGACAGGGAACACTGAAGCTTTCTTT
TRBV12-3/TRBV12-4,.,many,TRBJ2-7,CASSFDRSPYEQYF,TGTGCCAGCAGTTTCGACAGGTCGCCCTACGAGCAGTACTTC
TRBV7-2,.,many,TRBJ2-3,CASSLSREDTQYF,TGTGCCAGCAGCTTATCACGGGAAGATACGCAGTATTTT
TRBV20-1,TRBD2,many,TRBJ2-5,CSARGLAGGRGFQETQYF,TGCAGTGCTAGAGGACTAGCGGGGGGCCGAGGATTCCAAGAGACCCAGTACTTC
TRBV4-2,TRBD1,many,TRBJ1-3,CASSPVRGFSGNTIYF,TGTGCCAGCAGCCCCGTCAGGGGGTTCTCTGGAAACACCATATATTTT
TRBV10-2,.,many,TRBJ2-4,CASSPQGSIQYF,TGCGCCAGCAGTCCCCAGGGGTCCATTCAGTACTTC
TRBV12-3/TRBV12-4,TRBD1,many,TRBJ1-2,CASSMDRGRGYGYTF,TGTGCCAGCAGTATGGACAGGGGGCGCGGCTATGGCTACACCTTC
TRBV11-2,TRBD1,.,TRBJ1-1,CASSRAGTGGITEAFF,TGTGCCAGCAGCCGAGCGGGGACAGGGGGCATCACTGAAGCTTTCTTT
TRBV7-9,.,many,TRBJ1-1,CASSPRGPGDTEAFF,TGTGCCAGCAGCCCCAGAGGACCGGGGGACACTGAAGCTTTCTTT
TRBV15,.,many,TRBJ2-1,CATSRDWRGRDNEQFF,TGTGCCACCAGCAGAGATTGGAGGGGGCGAGACAATGAGCAGTTCTTC
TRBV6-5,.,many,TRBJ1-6,CASGEGPSNSPLHF,TGTGCCAGCGGGGAGGGACCTTCTAATTCACCCCTCCACTTT
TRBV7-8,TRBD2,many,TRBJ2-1,CASSWGLAGASEQFF,TGTGCCAGCAGCTGGGGACTAGCGGGGGCTAGTGAGCAGTTCTTC
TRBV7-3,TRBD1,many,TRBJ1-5,CASSSVWGTDNQPQHF,TGTGCCAGCAGCTCCGTCTGGGGGACAGACAATCAGCCCCAGCATTTT
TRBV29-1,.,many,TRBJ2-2,CSVDWGAGELFF,TGCAGCGTTGACTGGGGCGCCGGGGAGCTGTTTTTT
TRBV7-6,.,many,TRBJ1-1,CASSLWQNTEAFF,TGTGCCAGCAGCTTATGGCAGAACACTGAAGCTTTCTTT
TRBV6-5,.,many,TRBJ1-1,CASSSIYGNTEAFF,TGTGCCAGCAGTTCTATTTATGGAAATACTGAAGCTTTCTTT
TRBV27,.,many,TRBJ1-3,CASRLSSGNTIYF,TGTGCCAGCAGACTGTCTTCTGGAAACACCATATATTTT
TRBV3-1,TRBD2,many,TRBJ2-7,CASSQAPAGTYEQYF,TGTGCCAGCAGCCAAGCCCCAGCGGGGACCTACGAGCAGTACTTC
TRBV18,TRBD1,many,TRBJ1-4,CASSPRDSYEKLFF,TGTGCCAGCTCACCCCGGGACAGTTATGAAAAACTGTTTTTT